These 15 T cell receptor beta chains were sequenced from one sample in a study of T cell changes during pregnancy in multiple sclerosis. Method: immunoSEQ multiplex PCR; TCRdb's copy keeps in-frame clones and lacks some. This table holds roughly 30,000 clones, approximately 90% found once. Specimen: CD8+ T cells from peripheral blood mononuclear cells, collected in the first trimester of pregnancy. These TCRs come from a female donor with multiple sclerosis, enrolled in a pregnancy study.

The chain is built from TRBV19 and TRBJ2-7; D is uncertain. Trimming removed 5 bases at V and 2 bases at J, with 28 bases between. CDR1 and CDR2 (germline): LNHDA, SQIVND (reference sequence). The CDR3 spans 19 residues. CDR3 coding DNA: TGTGCCAGTAGTCCCTCACGGGTCAAGCCAACTCCGCGCCCCTACGAGCAGTACTTC. Its translation is CASSPSRVKPTPRPYEQYF.

This sequence joins TRBV7-8 and TRBJ1-2, with TRBD1 matching over 8 bases. V was pared by 5 bases and J by 6 bases, with 11 bases of the junction left unmatched. The CDR3 covers 15 residues. Germline lookup yields CDR1 SGHVS and CDR2 FQNEAQ. DNA for the CDR3: TGTGCCAGCAGCATCCGACAGGGGCCCGCGGATGGCTACACCTTC. Amino acids: CASSIRQGPADGYTF.

This clone was picked up one time. The chain uses TRBV11-2 and TRBJ2-7; D is unclear. The CDR3 contains 14 residues. Looked up from germline, CDR1 is SGHAT and CDR2 is FQNNGV. Deletions cut 5 bases from V and 1 base from J, with 12 bases between. DNA of the CDR3: TGTGCCAGCAGCCCACGACAAAGATCCTACGAGCAGTACTTC. Protein: CASSPRQRSYEQYF.

About this clone: Given a much more abundant clone one base away, this may be a read error. Other DNA sequences in this sample translate to the same CDR3. The chain's CDR3 is CASSQDLAGGYEQYF. In DNA form, the CDR3 reads TGTGCCAGCAGCCAAGATCTAGCGGGAGGGTACGAGCAGTACTTC. The chain combines TRBV4-2 with TRBJ2-7; 12 bases are shared with TRBD2. V gave up 0 bases and J gave up 4 bases; unmatched junction bases: 1. Germline V gene sequence: CDR1 LGHNA, CDR2 YNFKEQ. This CDR3 has 15 amino acids.

The J gene is TRBJ2-5, the V gene TRBV6-5, with 8 bases aligning to TRBD2. CDR3 length: 14 residues. Per the germline V gene, CDR1 is MNHEY and CDR2 is SVGAGI. V was pared by 3 bases and J by 4 bases, with 4 bases of the junction left unmatched. CDR3 sequence (DNA): TGTGCCAGCAGTTATTCCCTAGCGGGAGAGACCCAGTACTTC. It is translated as CASSYSLAGETQYF.

A few counts support this clone. This chain connects TRBV9 to TRBJ1-5; D remains unclear. V lost 0 bases and J 7 bases, leaving 14 bases between the germline ends. The CDR3 consists of 15 residues. CDR1 and CDR2 (germline): SGDLS, YYNGEE. The CDR3 bases are TGTGCCAGCAGCGTAGGGTTGTTGACGGGACAGCCCCAGCATTTT. This sequence encodes CASSVGLLTGQPQHF.

The chain is built from TRBV21-1 and TRBJ2-5; the table's TRBD2 call for D was not verified on the DNA. TRBV21-1 is annotated as a pseudogene. This CDR3 contains 18 residues. Here the CDR3 reads CASSKRGGSARRWETQYF. The CDR3 DNA reads TGTGCCAGCAGCAAAAGGGGGGGGTCCGCGAGGAGGTGGGAGACCCAGTACTTC.

This chain uses TRBV15 with TRBJ2-3; possible D gene TRBD1, 6 bases. CDR1 and CDR2 from the germline V gene are LNHNV and YYDKDF (reference sequence). This CDR3 contains 18 residues. V was clipped by 0 bases and J by 0 bases, with 16 bases between them. The CDR3 region is CATSRDFGRDTSTDTQYF. DNA of the CDR3: TGTGCCACCAGCAGAGATTTCGGTCGGGACACAAGCACAGATACGCAGTATTTT.

The CDR3 DNA follows: TGTGCCTGGAGTCTCCGGGACTCCTACGAGCAGTACTTC. This encodes CAWSLRDSYEQYF. The chain links TRBV30 to TRBJ2-7, with D tentatively TRBD2 (5 bases). The CDR3 consists of 13 residues. Germline assignment: CDR1 GTSNPN and CDR2 SVGIG (reference sequence). Trimming removed 2 bases from V and 0 bases from J, with 8 bases in between.

The chain employs TRBV27 and TRBJ2-7; possibly TRBD2 for D (6 bases). The CDR3 is 16 residues long. V lost 7 bases, J lost 2 bases, and 21 bases lay in between. Germline V gives CDR1 MNHEY, CDR2 SMNVEV (reference sequence). CDR3 coding DNA: TGTGCCAGCACGCCTTCCGGGGGAATAAGGACCTACGAGCAGTACTTC. It yields the protein CASTPSGGIRTYEQYF.

This chain uses TRBV28 with TRBJ2-7, with a possible D match to TRBD2 (5 bases). This CDR3 region has 15 residues. The V gene lost 3 bases and the J gene lost 1 base, with 13 bases spanning the gap. Germline V CDR1 and CDR2: MDHEN, SYDVKM. The DNA for the CDR3 is TGTGCCAGCAGTTTCTTTGGAGGAGGATCCTACGAGCAGTACTTC. Protein sequence: CASSFFGGGSYEQYF.

The chain is built from TRBV7-2 and TRBJ2-1, with TRBD2 matching 14 bases. Germline values: CDR1 SGHTA, CDR2 FQGNSA. Trimming at V came to 5 bases and at J to 9 bases, leaving 12 bases not matched to a gene. The CDR3 is 17 residues long. The CDR3 DNA follows: TGTGCCAGCAGCCTCAGGGGACTAGCGGGAGTAAGGAGTGAGCAGTTCTTC. Amino acids: CASSLRGLAGVRSEQFF.

The V and J genes are TRBV6-5 and TRBJ1-2; D is ambiguous. Germline V gene sequence: CDR1 MNHEY, CDR2 SVGAGI. The V end lost 2 bases, the J end lost 5 bases, and 12 bases lay between the germline ends. The CDR3 length is 14 residues. CDR3 loop: CASSYTVSGYGYTF. For the CDR3, the DNA is TGTGCCAGCAGTTACACGGTGTCTGGTTATGGCTACACCTTC.

J is TRBJ2-1 and V is TRBV19; D ambiguous. The CDR3 sequence is 13 residues long. Per the germline V gene, CDR1 is LNHDA and CDR2 is SQIVND (reference sequence). V lost 5 bases and J lost 0, with 5 bases in between. The CDR3 region has the DNA TGTGCCAGTAGTGGGCCCTCCTACAATGAGCAGTTCTTC. Its protein product is CASSGPSYNEQFF.

The chain carries TRBV6-6 and TRBJ2-7; 7 positions agree with TRBD1. The V gene end was trimmed by 7 bases and the J gene end by 2 bases; junction bases not matched to a gene: 8. Germline values: CDR1 MNHNY, CDR2 SVGAGI (reference sequence). The length of the CDR3 is 14 residues. CDR3 sequence: CASNKQGFTYEQYF. Written as DNA, the CDR3 is TGTGCCAGCAACAAACAGGGGTTCACCTACGAGCAGTACTTC.